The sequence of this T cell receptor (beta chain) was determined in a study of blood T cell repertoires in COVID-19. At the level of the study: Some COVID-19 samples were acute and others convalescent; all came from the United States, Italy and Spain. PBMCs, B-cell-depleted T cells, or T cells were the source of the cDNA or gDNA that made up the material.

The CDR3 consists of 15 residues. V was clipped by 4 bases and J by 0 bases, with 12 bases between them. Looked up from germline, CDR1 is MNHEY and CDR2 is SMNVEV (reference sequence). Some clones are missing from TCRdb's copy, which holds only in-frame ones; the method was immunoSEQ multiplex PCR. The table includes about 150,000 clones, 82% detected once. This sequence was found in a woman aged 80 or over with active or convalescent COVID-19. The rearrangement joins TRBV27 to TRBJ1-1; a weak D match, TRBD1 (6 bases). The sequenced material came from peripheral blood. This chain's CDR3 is CASSWSAGVNTEAFF. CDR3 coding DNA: TGTGCCAGCAGTTGGTCGGCAGGGGTGAACACTGAAGCTTTCTTT.